The rows below give T cell receptor beta chains drawn from one sample of a study of cytomegalovirus exposure and HLA in healthy donors. Profiling relied on immunoSEQ multiplex PCR, and the TCRdb table lists in-frame clones only, not all of them. The table records about 190,000 clones, about 89% of them present only once. The sample consisted of PBMCs. The source of these receptors is a man aged 25 to 40 in good health and CMV-seronegative. Each CDR3 is given with its conserved first and last residue. A D gene is named only where the DNA matches it firmly. Some rows mark clone size as missing; the rest say once, few, many or name a class of expanded clone.

j_call v_call d_call clone_size cdr3_aa cdr3_nt
TRBJ2-7 TRBV13 TRBD2 . CASSLGAGGSHYEQYF TGTGCCAGCAGCTTAGGGGCGGGGGGCAGTCACTACGAGCAGTACTTC
TRBJ1-5 TRBV5-8 . . CASSPSQPQHF TGTGCCAGCAGCCCGTCCCAGCCCCAGCATTTT
TRBJ2-7 TRBV5-1 . . CASSLQGTTYEQYF TGCGCCAGCAGCTTGCAGGGGACAACCTACGAGCAGTACTTC
TRBJ2-7 TRBV19 . . CASSVGDNSLHEQYF TGTGCCAGTAGTGTCGGGGACAACTCCCTACACGAGCAGTACTTC
TRBJ1-1 TRBV4-2 . . CASSLLGGENTEAFF TGTGCCAGCAGCCTCCTCGGCGGAGAGAACACTGAAGCTTTCTTT
TRBJ2-2 TRBV4-3 TRBD1 . CASSQIDRGYTGELFF TGCGCCAGCAGCCAGATTGACAGGGGCTACACCGGGGAGCTGTTTTTT
TRBJ1-1 TRBV2 TRBD1 . CASSDPGQGGRNPSMNTEAFF TGTGCCAGCAGTGATCCGGGACAGGGGGGCCGAAATCCGTCCATGAACACTGAAGCTTTCTTT
TRBJ2-7 TRBV6-1 . . CASRMGIEQYF TGTGCCAGCAGGATGGGCATAGAGCAGTACTTC
TRBJ2-1 TRBV11-2 TRBD2 . CASSQGLVAGVNEQFF TGTGCCAGCAGCCAGGGTTTGGTAGCGGGAGTGAATGAGCAGTTCTTC
TRBJ1-2 TRBV28 TRBD1 . CASRTGGLRDGYTF TGTGCCAGCCGGACAGGGGGTCTACGAGATGGCTACACCTTC
TRBJ2-4 TRBV7-2 TRBD2 . CASSLGTSGAKNSQYF TGTGCCAGCAGCTTAGGGACCAGCGGGGCCAAAAACAGTCAGTACTTC
TRBJ1-5 TRBV15 TRBD1 . CATSRLTGEGNQPQHF TGTGCCACCAGCAGGTTGACAGGGGAGGGCAATCAGCCCCAGCATTTT
TRBJ2-1 TRBV14 TRBD1 . CASSQGQGLWYEQFF TGTGCCAGCAGCCAGGGACAGGGTCTCTGGTATGAGCAGTTCTTC
TRBJ2-5 TRBV18 TRBD1 few CASSPPTGGPETQYF TGTGCCAGCTCACCACCCACAGGGGGCCCAGAGACCCAGTACTTC
TRBJ1-2 TRBV30 . . CAGDRTSNYGYTF TGTGCCGGAGACAGGACATCTAACTATGGCTACACCTTC
TRBJ2-3 TRBV27 . . CASSPLGADTQYF TGTGCCAGCAGTCCCCTTGGAGCAGATACGCAGTATTTT
TRBJ1-2 TRBV7-2 TRBD1 . CASSLRPQGEIYGYTF TGTGCCAGCAGCTTAAGACCACAGGGGGAGATCTATGGCTACACCTTC
TRBJ1-2 TRBV27 . once CASSQSRDTHPLNYGYTF TGTGCCAGCAGTCAATCACGGGACACGCACCCTCTGAATTATGGCTACACCTTC
TRBJ2-7 TRBV27 TRBD1 . CASSLSIWTGSYEQYF TGTGCCAGCAGTTTATCGATTTGGACAGGCTCCTACGAGCAGTACTTC
TRBJ2-5 TRBV7-6 TRBD1 . CASSLERQGALETQYF TGTGCCAGCAGCTTAGAGCGACAGGGGGCTTTAGAGACCCAGTACTTC
TRBJ1-5 TRBV28 TRBD1 . CASSLFRDRGHSQPQHF TGTGCCAGCAGTTTATTCCGGGACAGGGGGCACAGTCAGCCCCAGCATTTT
TRBJ2-1 TRBV30 . . CAWSVQVSGEQFF TGTGCCTGGAGTGTACAGGTGTCGGGTGAGCAGTTCTTC
TRBJ2-5 TRBV30 TRBD1 . CAWTGGPQETQYF TGTGCCTGGACAGGGGGTCCACAAGAGACCCAGTACTTC
TRBJ2-7 TRBV18 . once CASSPAMGVNEQYF TGTGCCAGCTCGCCGGCTATGGGCGTGAACGAGCAGTACTTC
TRBJ2-1 TRBV28 TRBD2 . CASSLGLAGVGEQFF TGTGCCAGCAGTTTGGGGCTAGCGGGAGTGGGAGAGCAGTTCTTC
TRBJ1-1 TRBV5-6 . . CASSLDSGLSGEAFF TGTGCCAGCAGCTTGGACTCCGGACTGTCCGGAGAAGCTTTCTTT
TRBJ1-5 TRBV28 TRBD1 . CASSKTGGPNQPQHF TGTGCCAGCAGTAAAACAGGGGGCCCAAATCAGCCCCAGCATTTT
TRBJ1-1 TRBV6-5 . once CASTPTGRTEAFF TGTGCCAGCACCCCCACAGGGCGCACTGAAGCTTTCTTT
TRBJ2-6 TRBV19 . . CASSYGVSGANVLTF TGTGCCAGTAGTTATGGAGTCTCTGGGGCCAACGTCCTGACTTTC
TRBJ2-7 TRBV7-9 TRBD1 . CASSTGTGGWDEQYF TGTGCCAGCAGCACAGGGACAGGGGGCTGGGACGAGCAGTACTTC
TRBJ1-2 TRBV5-8 . . CASSPMDRPLSGRGYGYTF TGTGCCAGCAGCCCGATGGATCGACCGCTGAGTGGCCGGGGCTATGGCTACACCTTC
TRBJ2-1 TRBV20-1 . . CMLVSSNEQFF TGCATGCTAGTGAGCAGCAATGAGCAGTTCTTC
TRBJ2-7 TRBV4-1 TRBD1 . CASSQDLGQGVTGEQYF TGCGCCAGCAGCCAAGATTTAGGGCAGGGGGTCACGGGGGAGCAGTACTTC
TRBJ1-1 TRBV7-9 . . CASSSTGVGGTEAFF TGTGCCAGCAGCTCAACCGGGGTAGGGGGCACTGAAGCTTTCTTT
TRBJ2-3 TRBV6-4 . . CASSAEVGRADTQYF TGTGCCAGCAGCGCCGAGGTGGGGCGCGCAGATACGCAGTATTTT
TRBJ1-1 TRBV20-1 . few CSAPTRGTFF TGCAGTGCTCCTACCAGGGGAACTTTCTTT
TRBJ2-5 TRBV19 . . CASSTPGQSTGQYF TGTGCCAGTAGTACACCAGGACAGTCTACGGGGCAGTACTTC
TRBJ2-7 TRBV5-1 . . CASGEQGPSSYEQYF TGCGCCAGCGGGGAACAGGGTCCTAGCTCCTACGAGCAGTACTTC
TRBJ1-4 TRBV27 TRBD1 . CASSLLPGQSNEKLFF TGTGCCAGCAGTTTATTGCCGGGACAGTCTAATGAAAAACTGTTTTTT
TRBJ2-3 TRBV7-9 . once CASSPQGNTQYF TGTGCCAGCAGCCCGCAGGGGAATACGCAGTATTTT
TRBJ2-7 TRBV6-5 . . CASSYGLGANLYEQYF TGTGCCAGCAGTTACGGCCTGGGGGCGAATTTGTACGAGCAGTACTTC
TRBJ2-6 TRBV27 . . CASSSSGANVLTF TGTGCCAGCAGTTCTTCTGGGGCCAACGTCCTGACTTTC
TRBJ2-7 TRBV5-1 TRBD1 . CASSPGTGDSWEQYF TGCGCCAGCAGCCCGGGGACAGGGGATTCGTGGGAGCAGTACTTC
TRBJ2-5 TRBV28 . . CASRTPPVTAQYF TGTGCCAGCAGGACCCCCCCCGTGACTGCCCAGTACTTC
TRBJ1-2 TRBV6-5 . . CASSSGGPGANYGYTF TGTGCCAGCAGTTCAGGAGGACCGGGAGCTAACTATGGCTACACCTTC
TRBJ2-1 TRBV6-4 . . CASSEAPGPLGNEQFF TGTGCCAGCAGTGAGGCGCCAGGGCCTCTGGGCAATGAGCAGTTCTTC
TRBJ2-3 TRBV15 . . CATSSTTSRFTDTQYF TGTGCCACCAGCTCTACAACTAGCCGCTTCACAGATACGCAGTATTTT
TRBJ1-5 TRBV5-6 . . CASSFAGGLPQHF TGTGCCAGCAGCTTTGCGGGGGGCCTCCCCCAGCATTTT
TRBJ2-1 TRBV19 TRBD1 . CASRTGTGGDEQFF TGTGCCAGTAGGACCGGGACAGGGGGCGATGAGCAGTTCTTC
TRBJ1-4 TRBV5-6 . once CASSPLDPSGDEKLFF TGTGCCAGCAGCCCCTTAGATCCATCGGGGGATGAAAAACTGTTTTTT
TRBJ1-6 TRBV5-4 . . CASSPRSGSPLHF TGTGCCAGCAGCCCTCGGTCGGGTTCACCCCTCCACTTT
TRBJ1-2 TRBV5-4 . . CASSLQGHRSGYTF TGTGCCAGCAGCTTGCAGGGACATCGGAGTGGCTACACCTTC
TRBJ2-2 TRBV28 . . CASSLTYDSYTGELFF TGTGCCAGCAGTCTAACTTATGACAGCTACACCGGGGAGCTGTTTTTT
TRBJ2-7 TRBV9 . . CASSVYGGPGEQYF TGTGCCAGCAGCGTATATGGAGGGCCCGGGGAGCAGTACTTC
TRBJ2-3 TRBV19 . . CASSAPGASTDTQYF TGTGCCAGTAGTGCCCCAGGGGCTAGCACAGATACGCAGTATTTT